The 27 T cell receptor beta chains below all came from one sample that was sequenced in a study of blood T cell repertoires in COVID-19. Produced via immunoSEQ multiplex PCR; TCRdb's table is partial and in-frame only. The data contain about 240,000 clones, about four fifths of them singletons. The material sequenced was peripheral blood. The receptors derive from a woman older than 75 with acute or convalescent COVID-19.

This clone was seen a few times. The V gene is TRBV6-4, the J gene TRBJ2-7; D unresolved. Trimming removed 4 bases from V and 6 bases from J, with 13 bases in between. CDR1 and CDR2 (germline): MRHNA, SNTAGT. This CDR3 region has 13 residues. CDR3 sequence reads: CASSALPRCEQYF. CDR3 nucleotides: TGTGCCAGCAGTGCTCTACCTAGGTGCGAGCAGTACTTC.

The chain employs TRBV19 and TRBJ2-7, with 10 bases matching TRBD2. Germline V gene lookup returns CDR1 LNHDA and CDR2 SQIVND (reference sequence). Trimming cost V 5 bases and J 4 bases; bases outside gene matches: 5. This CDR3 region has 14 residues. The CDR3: CASSQSGGAYEQYF. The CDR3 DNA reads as TGTGCCAGTAGTCAAAGCGGGGGGGCTTACGAGCAGTACTTC.

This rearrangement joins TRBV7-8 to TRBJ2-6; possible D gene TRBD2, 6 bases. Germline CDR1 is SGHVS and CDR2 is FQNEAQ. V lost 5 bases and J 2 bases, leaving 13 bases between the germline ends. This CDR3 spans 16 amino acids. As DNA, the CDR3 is TGTGCCAGCAGCCTCGGGGGTTTGACTGGGGCCAACGTCCTGACTTTC. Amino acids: CASSLGGLTGANVLTF.

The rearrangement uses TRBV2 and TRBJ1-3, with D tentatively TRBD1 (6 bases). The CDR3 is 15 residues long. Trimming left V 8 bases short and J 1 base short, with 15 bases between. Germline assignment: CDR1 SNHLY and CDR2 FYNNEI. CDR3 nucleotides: TGTGCCAGCCAGCTCATACAGGGTTCTGGAAACACCATATATTTT. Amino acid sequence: CASQLIQGSGNTIYF.

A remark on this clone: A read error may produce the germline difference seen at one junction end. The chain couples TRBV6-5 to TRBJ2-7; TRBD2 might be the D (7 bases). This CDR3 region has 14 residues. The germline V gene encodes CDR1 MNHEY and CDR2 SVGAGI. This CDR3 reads CASSYSRGAFEQCF. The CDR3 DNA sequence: TGTGCCAGCAGTTACAGCCGGGGGGCGTTTGAGCAGTGCTTC.

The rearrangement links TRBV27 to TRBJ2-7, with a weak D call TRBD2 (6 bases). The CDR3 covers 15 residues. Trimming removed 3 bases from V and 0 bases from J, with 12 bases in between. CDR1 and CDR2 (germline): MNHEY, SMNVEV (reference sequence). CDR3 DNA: TGTGCCAGCAGTTTGTTGGGCGGGGTCTCCTACGAGCAGTACTTC. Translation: CASSLLGGVSYEQYF.

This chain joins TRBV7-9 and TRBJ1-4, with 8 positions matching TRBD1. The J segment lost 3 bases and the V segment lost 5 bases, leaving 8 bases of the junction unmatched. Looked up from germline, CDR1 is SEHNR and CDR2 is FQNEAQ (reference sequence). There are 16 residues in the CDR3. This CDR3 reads CASSTGQVGSNEKLFF. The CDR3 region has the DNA TGTGCCAGCAGCACGGGACAGGTTGGGTCTAATGAAAAACTGTTTTTT.

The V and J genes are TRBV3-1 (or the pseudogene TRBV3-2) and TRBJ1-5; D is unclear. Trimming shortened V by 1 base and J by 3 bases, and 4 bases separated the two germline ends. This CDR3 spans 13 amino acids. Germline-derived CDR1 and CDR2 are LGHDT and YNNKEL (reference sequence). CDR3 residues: CASSQGLNQPQHF. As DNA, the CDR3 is TGTGCCAGCAGCCAAGGGCTCAATCAGCCCCAGCATTTT.

CDR3 amino acids: CASSLGGGGRFDEQYF. In DNA, the CDR3 is TGTGCCAGCAGCTTAGGGGGAGGCGGGCGCTTTGACGAGCAGTACTTC. The genes are TRBV11-3 and TRBJ2-7, with D possibly TRBD2 on 6 matching bases. CDR3 length: 16 amino acids. CDR1 and CDR2 from the germline V gene are SGHNT and YENEEA. Deletions cut 1 base from V and 5 bases from J, with 18 bases between.

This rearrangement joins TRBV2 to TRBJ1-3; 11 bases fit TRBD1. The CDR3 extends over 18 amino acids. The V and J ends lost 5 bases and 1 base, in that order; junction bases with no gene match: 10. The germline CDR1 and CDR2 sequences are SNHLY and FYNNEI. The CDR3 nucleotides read TGTGCCAGCAGTTCTCCGGGACAGGGGGTCCTATCTGGAAACACCATATATTTT. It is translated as CASSSPGQGVLSGNTIYF.

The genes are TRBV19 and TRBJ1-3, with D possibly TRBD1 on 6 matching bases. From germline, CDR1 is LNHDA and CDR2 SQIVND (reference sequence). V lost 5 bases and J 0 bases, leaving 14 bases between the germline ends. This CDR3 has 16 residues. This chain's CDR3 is CASSPRDISSGNTIYF. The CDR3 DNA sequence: TGTGCCAGTAGTCCCCGGGACATAAGCTCTGGAAACACCATATATTTT.

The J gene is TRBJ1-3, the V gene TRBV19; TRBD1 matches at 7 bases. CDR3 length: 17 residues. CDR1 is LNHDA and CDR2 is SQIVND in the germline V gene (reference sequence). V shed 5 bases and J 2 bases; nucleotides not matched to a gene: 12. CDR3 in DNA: TGTGCCAGTAGTCTCAGCCCGGGACAGTCGCCTGGAAACACCATATATTTT. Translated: CASSLSPGQSPGNTIYF.

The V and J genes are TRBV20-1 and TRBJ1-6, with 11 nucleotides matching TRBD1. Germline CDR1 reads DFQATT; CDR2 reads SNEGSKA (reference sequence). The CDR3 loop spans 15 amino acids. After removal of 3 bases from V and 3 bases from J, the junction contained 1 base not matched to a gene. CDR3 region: CSASGTGGYNSPLHF. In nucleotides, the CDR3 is TGCAGTGCTAGTGGGACAGGGGGCTATAATTCACCCCTCCACTTT.

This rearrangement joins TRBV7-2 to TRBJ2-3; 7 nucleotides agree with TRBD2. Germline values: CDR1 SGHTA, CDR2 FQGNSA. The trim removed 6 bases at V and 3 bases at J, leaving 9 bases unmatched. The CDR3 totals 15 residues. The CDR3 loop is CASRKGGTGTDTQYF. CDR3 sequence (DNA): TGTGCCAGCAGAAAGGGAGGGACTGGAACAGATACGCAGTATTTT.

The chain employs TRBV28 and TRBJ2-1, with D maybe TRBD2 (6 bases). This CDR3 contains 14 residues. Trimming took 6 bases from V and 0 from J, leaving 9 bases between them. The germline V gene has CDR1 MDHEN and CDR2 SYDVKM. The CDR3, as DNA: TGTGCCAGCAGCTTGGGGGGCTCCTACAATGAGCAGTTCTTC. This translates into CASSLGGSYNEQFF.

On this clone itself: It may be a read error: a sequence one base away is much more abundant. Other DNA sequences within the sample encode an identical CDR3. The CDR3 nucleotides are TGTGCCAGCAGGCTGGGACAGGGGAATTCACCTCTCCACTTT. As protein: CASRLGQGNSPLHF. The chain couples TRBV7-8 to TRBJ1-6; 10 bases map to TRBD1. The CDR3 length is 14 residues. In germline, CDR1 is SGHVS, CDR2 FQNEAQ.

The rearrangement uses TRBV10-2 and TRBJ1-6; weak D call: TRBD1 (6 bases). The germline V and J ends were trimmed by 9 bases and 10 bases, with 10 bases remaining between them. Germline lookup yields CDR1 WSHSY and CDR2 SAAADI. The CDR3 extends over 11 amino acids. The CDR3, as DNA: TGCGCCAGGGACAGAAACTCACCCCTCCACTTT. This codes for CARDRNSPLHF.

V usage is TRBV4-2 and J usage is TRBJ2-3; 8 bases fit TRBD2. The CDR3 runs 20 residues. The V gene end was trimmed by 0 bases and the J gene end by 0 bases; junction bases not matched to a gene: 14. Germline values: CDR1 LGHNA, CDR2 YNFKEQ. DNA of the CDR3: TGTGCCAGCAGCCAAGATTGGGGCGGGGGGCTAAGGTTTAGCACAGATACGCAGTATTTT. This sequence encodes CASSQDWGGGLRFSTDTQYF.

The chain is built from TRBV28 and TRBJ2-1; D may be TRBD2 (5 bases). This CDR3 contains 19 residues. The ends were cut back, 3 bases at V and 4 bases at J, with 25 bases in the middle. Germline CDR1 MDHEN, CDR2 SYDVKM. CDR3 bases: TGTGCCAGCAGTTTCATAATGGCCCCCGTGAGCGGAATATACAATGAGCAGTTCTTC. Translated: CASSFIMAPVSGIYNEQFF.

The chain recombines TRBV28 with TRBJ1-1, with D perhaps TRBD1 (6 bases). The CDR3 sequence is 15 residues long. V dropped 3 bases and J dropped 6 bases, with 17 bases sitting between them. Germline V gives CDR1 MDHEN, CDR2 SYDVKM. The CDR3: CASSFLSGGAAEAFF. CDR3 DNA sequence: TGTGCCAGCAGTTTTTTGTCTGGGGGCGCGGCTGAAGCTTTCTTT.

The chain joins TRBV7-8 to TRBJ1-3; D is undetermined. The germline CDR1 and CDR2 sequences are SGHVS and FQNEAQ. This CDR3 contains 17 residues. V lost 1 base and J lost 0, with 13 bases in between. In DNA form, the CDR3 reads TGTGCCAGCAGCTTAGGTTGGCAGGCACACTCTGGAAACACCATATATTTT. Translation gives CASSLGWQAHSGNTIYF.

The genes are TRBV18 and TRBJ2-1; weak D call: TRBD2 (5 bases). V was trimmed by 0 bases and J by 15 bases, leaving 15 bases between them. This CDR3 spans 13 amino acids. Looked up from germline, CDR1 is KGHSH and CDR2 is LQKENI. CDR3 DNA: TGTGCCAGCTCACCACCGGGGAGCCCGGTAGGGTTCTTC. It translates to CASSPPGSPVGFF.

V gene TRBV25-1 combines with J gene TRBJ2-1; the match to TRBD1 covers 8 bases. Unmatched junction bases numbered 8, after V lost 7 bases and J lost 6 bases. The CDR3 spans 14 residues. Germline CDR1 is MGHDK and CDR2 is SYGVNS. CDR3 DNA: TGTGCCAGCATTCCCAGGGGGCGTTCCAATGAGCAGTTCTTC. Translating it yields CASIPRGRSNEQFF.

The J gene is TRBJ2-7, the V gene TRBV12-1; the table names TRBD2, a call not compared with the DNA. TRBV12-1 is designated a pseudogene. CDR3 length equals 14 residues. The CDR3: CASRLPRGTYEQYF. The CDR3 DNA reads TGTGCCAGCAGACTGCCCCGGGGGACCTACGAGCAGTACTTC.

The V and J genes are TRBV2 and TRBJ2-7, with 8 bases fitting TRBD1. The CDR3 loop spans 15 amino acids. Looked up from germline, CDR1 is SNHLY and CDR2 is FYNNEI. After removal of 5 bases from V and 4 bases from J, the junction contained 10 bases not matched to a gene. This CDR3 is CASSLRTGTPYEQYF. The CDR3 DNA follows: TGTGCCAGCAGTCTTCGGACAGGGACGCCTTACGAGCAGTACTTC.

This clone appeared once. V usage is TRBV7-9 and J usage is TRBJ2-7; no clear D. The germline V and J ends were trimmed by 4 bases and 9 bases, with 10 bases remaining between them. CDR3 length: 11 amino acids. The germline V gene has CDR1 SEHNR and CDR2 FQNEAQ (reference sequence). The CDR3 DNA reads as TGTGCCAGCAGCTCATATATCGGGCAGTACTTC. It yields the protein CASSSYIGQYF.

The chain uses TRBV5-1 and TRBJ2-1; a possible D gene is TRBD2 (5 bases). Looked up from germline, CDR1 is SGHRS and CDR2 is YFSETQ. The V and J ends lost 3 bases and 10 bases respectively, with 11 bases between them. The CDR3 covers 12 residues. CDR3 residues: CASSSNGGEQFF. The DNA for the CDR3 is TGCGCCAGCAGCTCCAACGGCGGGGAGCAGTTCTTC.